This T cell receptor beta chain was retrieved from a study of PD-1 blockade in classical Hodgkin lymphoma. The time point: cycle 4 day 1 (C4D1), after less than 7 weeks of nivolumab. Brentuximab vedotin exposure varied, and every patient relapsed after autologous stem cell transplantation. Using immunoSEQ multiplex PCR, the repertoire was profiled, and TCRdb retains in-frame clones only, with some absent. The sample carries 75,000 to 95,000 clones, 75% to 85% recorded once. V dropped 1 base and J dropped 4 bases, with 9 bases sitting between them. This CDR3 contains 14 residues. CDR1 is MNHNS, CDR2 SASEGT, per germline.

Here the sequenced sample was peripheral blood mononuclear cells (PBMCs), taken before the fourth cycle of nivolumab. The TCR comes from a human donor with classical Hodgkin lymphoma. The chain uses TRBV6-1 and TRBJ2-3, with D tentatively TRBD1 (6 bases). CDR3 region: CASSEVAGADTQYF. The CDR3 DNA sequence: TGTGCCAGCAGTGAAGTGGCAGGGGCAGATACGCAGTATTTT.